This is a list of T cell receptor beta chains from one sample in a study of T cells after yellow fever vaccination. Each CDR3 protein gets one entry after TCRdb re-called the 5' RACE reads with MiXCR. The sample has 610,000 or so distinct CDR3 sequences, more than 9% seen once. The sample was PBMCs, taken on the day of the yellow fever booster vaccination. These TCRs come from a young man who received the YFV17D yellow fever vaccine. Each CDR3 is given with its conserved first and last residue. D genes are given only for firm matches. Clone size appears in some rows only: once, few, many, or a class for an expanded clone.

len,j_gene,d_gene,abundance,v_gene,CDR3aa,CDR3nt
14,TRBJ1-4,-,-,TRBV7-2,CASSLAPWDEKLFF,TGTGCCAGCAGCTTAGCGCCCTGGGATGAAAAACTGTTTTTT
11,TRBJ2-5,-,few,TRBV12-3/TRBV12-4,CASRLTETQYF,TGTGCCAGCAGACTAACGGAGACCCAGTACTTC
15,TRBJ2-5,-,-,TRBV7-9,CASSVRLRRGETQYF,TGTGCCAGCAGCGTACGGCTTCGGAGGGGGGAGACCCAGTACTTC
14,TRBJ2-7,-,-,TRBV20-1,CSASPIRDLDEQYF,TGCAGTGCTAGTCCAATCCGGGATCTCGACGAGCAGTACTTC
12,TRBJ2-1,-,-,TRBV10-2,CASSSGGVEQFF,TGCGCCAGCAGCAGTGGGGGAGTTGAGCAGTTCTTC
14,TRBJ2-2,-,-,TRBV5-5,CASSSKGNTGELFF,TGTGCCAGCAGCTCCAAGGGGAACACCGGGGAGCTGTTTTTT
14,TRBJ1-4,-,-,TRBV20-1,CSASERGRGEKLFF,TGCAGTGCTAGCGAAAGAGGGAGGGGTGAAAAACTGTTTTTT
13,TRBJ1-6,-,-,TRBV25-1,CASSRRENSPLHF,TGTGCCAGCAGTCGCAGGGAAAATTCACCCCTCCACTTT
15,TRBJ2-2,TRBD2,few,TRBV6-1,CASGTSGAGAGELFF,TGTGCCAGCGGCACTAGCGGGGCGGGCGCCGGGGAGCTGTTTTTT
11,TRBJ1-6,-,-,TRBV7-2,CASRRDSPLHF,TGTGCCAGCCGACGGGATTCACCCCTCCACTTT
14,TRBJ2-2,-,few,TRBV7-3,CASSQDLYTGELFF,TGTGCCAGCAGTCAGGATCTCTACACCGGGGAGCTGTTTTTT
15,TRBJ2-4,TRBD1,few,TRBV5-1,CASSADGQGQNIQYF,TGCGCCAGCAGCGCAGACGGACAGGGACAAAACATTCAGTACTTC
13,TRBJ2-3,-,few,TRBV12-3/TRBV12-4,CASTIEGGYTQYF,TGTGCCAGCACCATCGAGGGGGGTTATACGCAGTATTTT
15,TRBJ2-7,-,many,TRBV13,CASSARPGESYEQYF,TGTGCCAGCAGCGCCCGACCAGGGGAATCTTACGAGCAGTACTTC
15,TRBJ2-7,TRBD1,-,TRBV18,CASSAGQGSAYEQYF,TGTGCCAGCTCAGCCGGACAGGGGAGCGCCTACGAGCAGTACTTC
14,TRBJ2-5,-,-,TRBV28,CASKIGGDRETQYF,TGTGCCAGCAAAATAGGTGGAGATCGAGAGACCCAGTACTTC
15,TRBJ2-1,TRBD2,few,TRBV12-3/TRBV12-4,CASSPLTGGGNEQFF,TGTGCCAGCAGTCCCCTGACCGGGGGGGGCAATGAGCAGTTCTTC
16,TRBJ2-3,-,few,TRBV29-1,CSVEDPRERGTDTQYF,TGCAGCGTTGAAGATCCCCGTGAGCGGGGCACAGATACGCAGTATTTT
14,TRBJ2-3,TRBD1,many,TRBV12-3/TRBV12-4,CASSLQGAADTQYF,TGTGCCAGCAGTTTGCAGGGGGCAGCGGATACGCAGTATTTT
14,TRBJ2-7,TRBD2,few,TRBV30,CASAGGMSAYEQYF,TGTGCCTCTGCGGGGGGTATGAGCGCCTACGAGCAGTACTTC
14,TRBJ2-1,-,few,TRBV5-1,CASSKDLNPNEQFF,TGCGCCAGCAGTAAGGACCTTAATCCCAATGAGCAGTTCTTC
14,TRBJ2-1,-,few,TRBV12-3/TRBV12-4,CASSDYGRNNEQFF,TGTGCCAGCAGTGATTATGGGCGCAACAATGAGCAGTTCTTC
14,TRBJ1-1,-,-,TRBV7-9,CASTTQGPTAEAFF,TGTGCCAGCACCACCCAGGGACCAACGGCTGAAGCTTTCTTT
15,TRBJ2-3,-,few,TRBV20-1,CSAKRPGEQSDTQYF,TGCAGTGCTAAGCGGCCAGGGGAGCAATCAGATACGCAGTATTTT
13,TRBJ2-3,-,-,TRBV12-3/TRBV12-4,CAASAWGTDTQYF,TGTGCCGCTTCCGCTTGGGGCACAGATACGCAGTATTTT
11,TRBJ2-7,-,many,TRBV6-2/TRBV6-3,CATSWGYEQYF,TGTGCCACCTCATGGGGATACGAGCAGTACTTC
15,TRBJ2-5,TRBD2,few,TRBV12-3/TRBV12-4,CASRDPGLARETQYF,TGTGCCAGCAGAGATCCGGGACTAGCGAGAGAGACCCAGTACTTC
12,TRBJ2-3,-,many,TRBV29-1,CSVVMTTDTQYF,TGCAGCGTTGTAATGACCACAGATACGCAGTATTTT
13,TRBJ2-1,-,few,TRBV24-1,CATSDPRVNEQFF,TGTGCCACCAGTGACCCGCGGGTCAATGAGCAGTTCTTC
13,TRBJ2-5,TRBD2,few,TRBV20-1,CSARGGAQETQYF,TGCAGTGCTAGGGGAGGGGCCCAAGAGACCCAGTACTTC
17,TRBJ2-1,TRBD2,-,TRBV14,CASSQDRDSGRRNEQFF,TGTGCCAGCAGCCAAGATCGAGATAGCGGGAGGCGGAATGAGCAGTTCTTC
14,TRBJ2-4,-,-,TRBV5-1,CASSSGEAKNIQYF,TGCGCCAGCAGCTCCGGAGAAGCCAAAAACATTCAGTACTTC
15,TRBJ1-3,-,few,TRBV10-3,CAISDSAGSGNTIYF,TGTGCCATCAGTGACAGCGCTGGCTCTGGAAACACCATATATTTT
17,TRBJ2-2,TRBD2,-,TRBV6-1,CASSLSGLAISGGELFF,TGTGCCAGCAGCCTATCCGGACTAGCTATTTCTGGCGGGGAGCTGTTTTTT
15,TRBJ2-5,-,once,TRBV24-1,CATSDGGAFGETQYF,TGTGCCACCAGTGATGGCGGAGCGTTTGGAGAGACCCAGTACTTC
16,TRBJ1-6,-,-,TRBV4-3,CASSQGVFPPSSPLHF,TGCGCCAGCAGCCAAGGGGTGTTTCCCCCAAGTTCACCCCTCCACTTT
15,TRBJ2-1,-,few,TRBV24-1,CATSDLPGAGDEQFF,TGTGCCACCAGTGATTTACCAGGGGCGGGGGATGAGCAGTTCTTC
15,TRBJ2-2,TRBD1,-,TRBV12-3/TRBV12-4,CASRSPTGLGGELFF,TGTGCCAGCAGGTCCCCGACAGGGTTAGGCGGGGAGCTGTTTTTT
15,TRBJ2-7,-,-,TRBV19,CASSPLLAFSYEQYF,TGTGCCAGTAGTCCCTTGCTAGCGTTCTCCTACGAGCAGTACTTC
12,TRBJ2-2,-,-,TRBV7-2,CASSSVVPELFF,TGTGCCAGCAGCTCCGTGGTCCCGGAGCTGTTTTTT
15,TRBJ1-1,TRBD1,few,TRBV5-1,CASSLGRTGGFEAFF,TGCGCCAGCAGCTTGGGACGGACAGGGGGCTTTGAAGCTTTCTTT
12,TRBJ2-1,TRBD2,many,TRBV18,CASSASGREQFF,TGTGCCAGCTCAGCTAGCGGGCGTGAGCAGTTCTTC
13,TRBJ2-7,TRBD2,-,TRBV6-1,CASRPAGPYEQHF,TGTGCCAGCAGACCAGCGGGACCCTACGAGCAGCACTTC
13,TRBJ1-2,-,-,TRBV5-6,CASSRTALGGYTF,TGTGCCAGCAGCAGGACGGCTTTGGGGGGCTACACCTTC
12,TRBJ2-4,TRBD1,many,TRBV28,CASSKGARIQYF,TGTGCCAGCAGTAAGGGGGCTCGAATTCAGTACTTC
12,TRBJ2-3,-,-,TRBV5-1,CASSFWADTQYF,TGCGCCAGCAGCTTTTGGGCAGATACGCAGTATTTT
13,TRBJ2-7,-,-,TRBV28,CASSPRGFQEQYF,TGTGCCAGCAGTCCCCGCGGCTTTCAGGAGCAGTACTTC
16,TRBJ1-4,-,-,TRBV4-3,CASSQESRVSDEKLFF,TGCGCCAGCAGCCAAGAGAGCAGGGTTAGCGATGAAAAACTGTTTTTT
15,TRBJ2-2,-,few,TRBV20-1,CSASSASRDTGELFF,TGCAGTGCTAGTTCCGCCTCGCGGGACACCGGGGAGCTGTTTTTT
20,TRBJ2-6,TRBD1,few,TRBV5-1,CASSSKLIPGQFSGANVLTF,TGCGCCAGCAGCTCTAAATTGATACCGGGACAGTTCTCTGGGGCCAACGTCCTGACTTTC
15,TRBJ1-5,-,many,TRBV27,CASSFRGGGNQPQHF,TGTGCCAGCAGTTTTCGGGGAGGGGGCAATCAGCCCCAGCATTTT
15,TRBJ1-6,TRBD1,few,TRBV25-1,CASSLSGTDNSPLHF,TGTGCCAGCAGTTTGAGCGGGACAGATAATTCACCCCTCCACTTT